One sample yielded the 14 T cell receptor beta chains listed below, sequenced in a study of blood T cell repertoires in COVID-19. Measured with immunoSEQ multiplex PCR; TCRdb has only the in-frame clones, and not every one. The table shows around 300,000 clones, with just over 90% occurring only once. Material for sequencing was peripheral blood. Receptor source: a woman aged 25 to 39 with COVID-19, enrolled during active disease.

This sequence joins TRBV11-2 and TRBJ1-6; TRBD1 might be the D (5 bases). Per the germline V gene, CDR1 is SGHAT and CDR2 is FQNNGV. V was shortened by 5 bases and J by 2 bases, with 16 bases between the two germline ends. The CDR3 sequence is 17 residues long. The CDR3 nucleotides are TGTGCCAGCAGCCCGCAACCCCCACAGGCCTATAATTCACCCCTCCACTTT. Protein product: CASSPQPPQAYNSPLHF.

The V and J genes are TRBV4-1 and TRBJ2-5, with 11 bases fitting TRBD2. V shed 0 bases and J 2 bases; nucleotides not matched to a gene: 5. Germline CDR1 MGHRA, CDR2 YSYEKL. The CDR3 extends over 17 amino acids. The CDR3 protein is CASSQDTSGSLQETQYF. The CDR3 nucleotides read TGCGCCAGCAGCCAAGATACTAGCGGGAGTCTTCAAGAGACCCAGTACTTC.

This chain connects TRBV7-3 to TRBJ1-1; 7 bases map to TRBD1. V gave up 5 bases and J gave up 2 bases; unmatched junction bases: 8. This CDR3 is 15 amino acids long. Per the germline V gene, CDR1 is SGHTA and CDR2 is FQGTGA. The CDR3 region is CASSPSTGPNTEAFF. CDR3 bases: TGTGCCAGCAGCCCGTCGACAGGGCCAAACACTGAAGCTTTCTTT.

CDR3 sequence: CASTLGTGADTQYF. In DNA form, the CDR3 reads TGTGCCAGCACTCTCGGGACAGGGGCAGATACGCAGTATTTT. This chain links TRBV2 with TRBJ2-3, with 10 bases fitting TRBD1. In germline, CDR1 is SNHLY, CDR2 FYNNEI. V lost 7 bases and J lost 4; bases outside the gene matches: 5. The CDR3 length is 14 residues.

This rearrangement joins TRBV7-3 to TRBJ1-5, with TRBD1 matching 10 bases. Germline CDR1 SGHTA, CDR2 FQGTGA. This CDR3 is built from 22 residues. J gave up 3 bases and V 2 bases, and 22 bases lay outside the gene matches. CDR3: CASSLEGPWSTCGQGVNQPQHF. The CDR3 DNA reads as TGTGCCAGCAGCTTAGAGGGGCCGTGGAGCACCTGCGGACAGGGGGTCAATCAGCCCCAGCATTTT. Using reference TRBV7-3 and TRBJ1-5 for the parts outside the CDR3, the full variable domain is GAGVSQTPSNKVTEKGKYVELRCDPISGHTALYWYRQSLGQGPEFLIYFQGTGAADDSGLPNDRFFAVRPEGSVSTLKIQRTERGDSAVYLCASSLEGPWSTCGQGVNQPQHFGDGTRLSIL.

This chain joins TRBV5-4 and TRBJ2-7; D not certain. CDR3 length equals 16 residues. Germline assignment: CDR1 SGHNT and CDR2 YYREEE (reference sequence). The V end was cut by 4 bases, the J end by 1 base, with 18 bases between. In DNA form, the CDR3 reads TGTGCCAGCAGCCTGGGCGTGGCGGTCGGGTCCTACGAGCAGTACTTC. Translation gives CASSLGVAVGSYEQYF.

This chain joins TRBV11-2 and TRBJ2-7, with 7 bases aligning to TRBD2. The CDR3 totals 16 residues. Unmatched junction bases numbered 13, after V lost 5 bases and J lost 3 bases. Germline CDR1 reads SGHAT; CDR2 reads FQNNGV. CDR3 DNA sequence: TGTGCCAGCAGCCAACCCGGCCGGGGGGTGAACTACGAGCAGTACTTC. As protein: CASSQPGRGVNYEQYF. Using reference TRBV11-2 and TRBJ2-7 for the parts outside the CDR3, the full variable domain is EAGVAQSPRYKIIEKRQSVAFWCNPISGHATLYWYQQILGQGPKLLIQFQNNGVVDDSQLPKDRFSAERLKGVDSTLKIQPAKLEDSAVYLCASSQPGRGVNYEQYFGPGTRLTVT.

The gene calls are TRBV3-1 (or the pseudogene TRBV3-2) and TRBJ1-6; weak D call: TRBD1 (6 bases). Trimming removed 6 bases at V and 1 base at J, with 10 bases between. Germline V gene sequence: CDR1 LGHDT, CDR2 YNNKEL (reference sequence). CDR3 length equals 15 residues. The chain's CDR3 is CASRFTGSYNSPLHF. The DNA for the CDR3 is TGTGCCAGCAGATTTACAGGGTCCTATAATTCACCCCTCCACTTT.

The rearrangement uses TRBV11-2 and TRBJ2-2; no clear D. Looked up from germline, CDR1 is SGHAT and CDR2 is FQNNGV. CDR3 length: 14 amino acids. With 3 bases removed from V and 4 bases from J, the gap between germline ends came to 9 bases. The CDR3 protein is CASSLRLGTGELFF. As DNA, the CDR3 is TGTGCCAGCAGCTTGAGGCTCGGCACCGGGGAGCTGTTTTTT. The full variable domain, rest sourced from reference TRBV11-2 and TRBJ2-2, is EAGVAQSPRYKIIEKRQSVAFWCNPISGHATLYWYQQILGQGPKLLIQFQNNGVVDDSQLPKDRFSAERLKGVDSTLKIQPAKLEDSAVYLCASSLRLGTGELFFGEGSRLTVL.

The chain recombines TRBV2 with TRBJ1-5; D is unclear. V was clipped by 5 bases and J by 0 bases, with 11 bases between them. This CDR3 comprises 15 residues. From germline, CDR1 is SNHLY and CDR2 FYNNEI. DNA of the CDR3: TGTGCCAGCAGTCAAACCGGGAATAGCAATCAGCCCCAGCATTTT. This codes for CASSQTGNSNQPQHF.

The chain has TRBV6-1 and TRBJ1-3; D is unclear. V lost 2 bases to trimming and J lost 2 bases, with 13 bases between them. The CDR3 totals 16 residues. From germline, CDR1 is MNHNS and CDR2 SASEGT. CDR3 region: CASSESSRQAGNTIYF. CDR3 DNA sequence: TGTGCCAGCAGTGAAAGCTCAAGGCAGGCTGGAAACACCATATATTTT.

The V gene is TRBV5-8, the J gene TRBJ2-1; the match to TRBD2 covers 11 bases. Germline assignment: CDR1 SGHTS and CDR2 YDEGEE. Trimming cost V 9 bases and J 8 bases; bases outside gene matches: 10. This CDR3 spans 14 amino acids. In nucleotides, the CDR3 is TGTGCCAACCCGACTAGCGGGACTTCATATGAGCAGTTCTTC. Protein: CANPTSGTSYEQFF.

This chain connects TRBV19 to TRBJ2-2; 7 nucleotides align to TRBD2. Germline V gene data show CDR1 as LNHDA and CDR2 as SQIVND (reference sequence). This CDR3 comprises 17 residues. Losses at the gene ends were 3 bases for V and 4 bases for J; bases not matched to a gene: 11. Here the CDR3 reads CASSIPSWGGGTGELFF. The CDR3 coding sequence is TGTGCCAGTAGTATCCCTTCGTGGGGGGGAGGCACCGGGGAGCTGTTTTTT.

The chain has TRBV3-1 (or the pseudogene TRBV3-2) and TRBJ2-1; perhaps TRBD2 as D (5 bases). The V end was cut by 2 bases, the J end by 2 bases, with 13 bases between. Germline assignment: CDR1 LGHDT and CDR2 YNNKEL (reference sequence). CDR3 length: 16 amino acids. CDR3 nucleotide sequence: TGTGCCAGCAGCCAACTTACGGAGGCCCCCTACAATGAGCAGTTCTTC. Its protein product is CASSQLTEAPYNEQFF.